A single sample gave rise to the 20 T cell receptor beta chains below, sequenced in a study of human T cells and chemical hapten exposure. TCRdb reanalysed the RACE reads using MiXCR and keeps one entry per CDR3 protein. Seen here are 150,000 to 200,000 distinct CDR3 sequences, about 14% observed once, and the top ten hold 1.5% to 2%. The time point here: patch test 1, 2 weeks after DPC sensitization. Treatment meaning: therapeutic diphenylcyclopropenone sensitization with weekly scalp DPC. The sample consisted of whole blood, taken in connection with sensitization to the hapten diphenylcyclopropenone (DPC). The receptor source for this set is a woman aged 25 to 45 with alopecia areata. Some clones in this sample may be carry-over from other donors' samples.

This chain joins TRBV18 and TRBJ1-1, with TRBD1 matching 8 bases. CDR1 is KGHSH, CDR2 LQKENI, per germline. This CDR3 has 17 amino acids. The junction had 9 bases not matched to a gene; V was cut back by 3 bases and J by 0 bases. CDR3 bases: TGTGCCAGCTCACCCACAGGGGGAATAAACATGAACACTGAAGCTTTCTTT. Its protein is CASSPTGGINMNTEAFF.

This clonotype was counted ten times or more. The chain employs TRBV7-9 and TRBJ1-5; possibly TRBD1 for D (5 bases). Germline V gives CDR1 SEHNR, CDR2 FQNEAQ (reference sequence). This CDR3 spans 15 amino acids. Trimming removed 5 bases from V and 8 bases from J, with 19 bases in between. CDR3: CASSRRDGPGEPQHF. CDR3 nucleotides: TGTGCCAGCAGCCGAAGGGACGGTCCTGGGGAGCCCCAGCATTTT.

This chain uses TRBV21-1 with TRBJ2-1; TRBD2 was called by the table and not checked on the DNA. TRBV21-1 is a recognized pseudogene. This CDR3 is 16 amino acids long. The DNA of the CDR3 is TGTGCCAGCAGCCTTCCAAGCGGGGGGGCCGATGGTGAGCAGTTCTTC. Translation gives CASSLPSGGADGEQFF.

There are a few counts of this clonotype. The chain carries TRBV4-2 and TRBJ2-2, with D unresolved. The CDR3 covers 14 residues. V was trimmed by 0 bases and J by 6 bases, leaving 8 bases between them. Germline V gene sequence: CDR1 LGHNA, CDR2 YNFKEQ. The CDR3 region has the DNA TGTGCCAGCAGCCAAGATAGGTTAGCCGGGGAGCTGTTTTTT. Protein: CASSQDRLAGELFF.

This sequence joins TRBV20-1 and TRBJ2-7; D remains ambiguous. Germline values: CDR1 DFQATT, CDR2 SNEGSKA (reference sequence). The CDR3 totals 14 residues. V lost 0 bases and J 4 bases, leaving 13 bases between the germline ends. CDR3 nucleotides: TGCAGTGCTAGAGATAGCACGGCGGTATACGAGCAGTACTTC. This codes for CSARDSTAVYEQYF.

This clonotype was seen a few times. The DNA of the CDR3 is TGTGCCAGCAGTCTATGGACGGGGGCCTACGAGCAGTACTTC. Translating it yields CASSLWTGAYEQYF. The chain carries TRBV6-2 or TRBV6-3 and TRBJ2-7; maybe TRBD2 (6 bases). CDR1 MNHEY and CDR2 SVGEGT come from the germline V gene. With 5 bases removed from V and 2 bases from J, the gap between germline ends came to 13 bases. The CDR3 has 14 amino acids.

Note on this clonotype: This may be a read error, as it is one base from a much larger clone. CDR3 in DNA: TGTCCCAGCAGTTACTCTGGGGGACAGGTCTTCTCTGGAAACACCATATATTTT. This codes for CPSSYSGGQVFSGNTIYF. The J gene is TRBJ1-3, the V gene TRBV6-6, with 8 bases aligning to TRBD1. Germline assignment: CDR1 MNHNY and CDR2 SVGAGI (reference sequence). The CDR3 consists of 18 residues.

This clonotype was counted between two and nine times. The chain carries TRBV28 and TRBJ1-4; 8 bases map to TRBD1. V lost 8 bases to trimming and J lost 5 bases; unmatched junction nucleotides: 7. The CDR3 runs to 14 residues. Germline CDR1 MDHEN, CDR2 SYDVKM. CDR3 in amino acids: CASQGAGGNEKLFF. DNA for the CDR3: TGTGCCAGCCAGGGGGCCGGAGGAAATGAAAAACTGTTTTTT.

A few counts support this clonotype. The V gene is TRBV28, the J gene TRBJ1-6; a possible D gene is TRBD1 (5 bases). The CDR3 covers 15 residues. Looked up from germline, CDR1 is MDHEN and CDR2 is SYDVKM. Trimming took 7 bases from V and 7 from J, leaving 17 bases between them. CDR3 DNA: TGTGCCAGCACCTTCGCGGGACGGCTAAATTCACCCCTCCACTTT. Amino acid sequence: CASTFAGRLNSPLHF.

The chain uses TRBV7-2 and TRBJ2-2, with 9 bases fitting TRBD2. J gave up 4 bases and V 5 bases, and 8 bases lay outside the gene matches. Per germline, CDR1 SGHTA and CDR2 FQGNSA. The CDR3 covers 16 residues. CDR3 protein: CASSLRLAVITGELFF. Here the CDR3 DNA reads TGTGCCAGCAGCCTCCGACTAGCGGTGATCACCGGGGAGCTGTTTTTT.

This chain joins TRBV2 and TRBJ2-7; 12 bases match TRBD2. CDR1 is SNHLY, CDR2 FYNNEI, per germline. This CDR3 has 14 amino acids. V lost 4 bases, J lost 11 bases, and 9 bases stayed unmatched. CDR3 coding DNA: TGTGCCAGCAGTGCCATCGGGACTAGCGGGCGAGAGTACTTC. It yields the protein CASSAIGTSGREYF.

V is TRBV5-8 and J is TRBJ2-3; maybe TRBD1 (5 bases). V lost 0 bases to trimming and J lost 1 base, with 9 bases between them. In germline, CDR1 is SGHTS, CDR2 YDEGEE. This CDR3 has 15 amino acids. The CDR3, as DNA: TGTGCCAGCAGCTTGGAGGGGCAGGGCACAGATACGCAGTATTTT. This gives the protein CASSLEGQGTDTQYF.

This clonotype was recorded a few times. V and J are TRBV10-3 and TRBJ1-5; TRBD1 might be the D (6 bases). The CDR3 length is 14 residues. Trimming left V 10 bases short and J 0 bases short, with 13 bases between. Per the germline V gene, CDR1 is ENHRY and CDR2 is SYGVKD. The chain's CDR3 is CANQQGGSNQPQHF. CDR3 in DNA: TGTGCCAACCAACAGGGAGGTAGCAATCAGCCCCAGCATTTT.

V is TRBV30 and J is TRBJ1-5; 9 bases are a match to TRBD1. This CDR3 contains 15 residues. Unmatched junction bases numbered 4, after V lost 2 bases and J lost 2 bases. Germline CDR1 is GTSNPN and CDR2 is SVGIG (reference sequence). The CDR3 region has the DNA TGTGCCTGGAGTACAGGGGGCAGGGGCAATCAGCCCCAGCATTTT. Its protein is CAWSTGGRGNQPQHF.

The rearrangement uses TRBV20-1 and TRBJ2-2; D not certain. The length of the CDR3 is 13 residues. The germline CDR1 and CDR2 sequences are DFQATT and SNEGSKA (reference sequence). V was cut by 3 bases and J by 6 bases, with 11 bases left in between. In DNA, the CDR3 is TGCAGTGCTAGGGAGACCCTGTCCGGGGAGCTGTTTTTT. Translated, it gives CSARETLSGELFF.

This clonotype has only a few counts. The V gene is TRBV20-1, the J gene TRBJ2-7, with D maybe TRBD2 (6 bases). Germline lookup yields CDR1 DFQATT and CDR2 SNEGSKA (reference sequence). V dropped 1 base and J dropped 3 bases, with 10 bases sitting between them. The CDR3 runs 13 residues. The CDR3 region has the DNA TGCAGTGCTAGAGTCGGGGGAATCTACGAGCAGTACTTC. Translating gives CSARVGGIYEQYF.

Written as DNA, the CDR3 is TGTGCCAGCAGCAAAGTTCGGCCAGCCCGCACAGATACGCAGTATTTT. This translates into CASSKVRPARTDTQYF. The J gene is TRBJ2-3, the V gene TRBV21-1. TRBV21-1 is labeled a pseudogene. The CDR3 loop spans 16 amino acids.

Only a few counts were recorded for this clonotype. The chain is built from TRBV7-6 and TRBJ2-3; no reliable D call. Per the germline V gene, CDR1 is SGHVS and CDR2 is FNYEAQ. The CDR3 is 12 amino acids. Trimming stripped 6 bases from V and 10 bases from J, with 14 bases between. CDR3 protein: CASSGAKTAQYF. Here the CDR3 DNA reads TGTGCCAGCAGTGGTGCAAAGACGGCGCAGTATTTT.

The chain carries TRBV11-3 and TRBJ2-2, with D maybe TRBD1 (5 bases). From germline, CDR1 is SGHNT and CDR2 YENEEA. The ends were cut back, 5 bases at V and 6 bases at J, with 13 bases in the middle. This CDR3 is 14 amino acids long. The CDR3 nucleotides read TGTGCCAGCAGCCCGCTCTGGGGCCCCGGGGAGCTGTTTTTT. It encodes CASSPLWGPGELFF.

Here the CDR3 DNA reads TGCAGTGCTAGAGGTACCACCGGGACTCAGAATGAGCAGTTCTTC. Translated, it gives CSARGTTGTQNEQFF. The chain couples TRBV20-1 to TRBJ2-1, with D maybe TRBD2 (6 bases). Germline CDR1 and CDR2: DFQATT and SNEGSKA (reference sequence). The CDR3 consists of 15 residues. V dropped 1 base and J dropped 7 bases, with 17 bases sitting between them.